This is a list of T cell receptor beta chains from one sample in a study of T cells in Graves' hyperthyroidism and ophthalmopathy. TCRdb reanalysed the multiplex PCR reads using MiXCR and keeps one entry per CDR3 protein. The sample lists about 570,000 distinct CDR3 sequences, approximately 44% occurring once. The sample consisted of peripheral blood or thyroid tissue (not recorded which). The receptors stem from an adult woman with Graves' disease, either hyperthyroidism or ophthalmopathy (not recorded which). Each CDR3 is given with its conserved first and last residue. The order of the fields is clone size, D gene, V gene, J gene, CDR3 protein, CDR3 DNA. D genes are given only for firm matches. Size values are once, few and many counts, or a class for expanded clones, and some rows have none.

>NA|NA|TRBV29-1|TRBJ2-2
CSVEGGNTGELFF
TGCAGCGTGGAAGGGGGGAACACCGGGGAGCTGTTTTTT
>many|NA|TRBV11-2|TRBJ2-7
CASSLASADYEQYF
TGTGCCAGCAGCTTAGCTAGCGCGGACTACGAGCAGTACTTC
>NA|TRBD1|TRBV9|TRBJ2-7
CASSPGTGSNYEQYF
TGTGCCAGCAGCCCCGGGACAGGGTCGAACTACGAGCAGTACTTC
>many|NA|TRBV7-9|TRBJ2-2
CASSPRPGQANTGELFF
TGTGCCAGCAGCCCACGTCCCGGACAAGCGAACACCGGGGAGCTGTTTTTT
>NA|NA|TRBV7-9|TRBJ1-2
CASSLHSLYGYTF
TGTGCCAGCAGCTTGCACAGCCTCTATGGCTACACCTTC
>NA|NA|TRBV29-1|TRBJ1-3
CSQDRVSGGNTIYF
TGCAGCCAAGACCGGGTCTCAGGAGGAAACACCATATATTTT
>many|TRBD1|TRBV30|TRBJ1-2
CAWSGDRERLYGYTF
TGTGCCTGGAGTGGGGACAGGGAGCGACTCTATGGCTACACCTTC
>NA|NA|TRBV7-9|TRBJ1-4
CANSGGAPGEKLFF
TGTGCCAACAGCGGGGGCGCACCCGGTGAAAAACTGTTTTTT
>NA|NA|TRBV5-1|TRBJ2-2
CASSLDRMANTGELFF
TGCGCCAGCAGCTTGGACAGGATGGCGAACACTGGGGAGCTGTTTTTT
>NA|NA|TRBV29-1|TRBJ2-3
CSALIDFPPDTQYF
TGCAGCGCGCTCATAGATTTTCCTCCCGATACGCAGTATTTT
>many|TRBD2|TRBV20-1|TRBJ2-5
CSALTSGETQYF
TGCAGTGCTTTGACTAGCGGGGAGACCCAGTACTTC
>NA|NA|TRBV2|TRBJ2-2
CASSYPGTGELFF
TGTGCCAGCAGTTATCCCGGGACGGGCGAGCTGTTTTTT
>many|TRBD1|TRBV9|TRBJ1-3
CASSVGRDSIPGNTIYF
TGTGCCAGCAGCGTAGGTCGGGACAGTATCCCTGGAAACACCATATATTTT
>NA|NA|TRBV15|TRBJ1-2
CATSRGGEGMSGYTF
TGTGCCACCAGCAGAGGGGGCGAGGGGATGAGTGGCTACACCTTC
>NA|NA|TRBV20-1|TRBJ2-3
CSARVATTDTQYF
TGCAGTGCTAGAGTGGCGACCACAGATACGCAGTATTTT
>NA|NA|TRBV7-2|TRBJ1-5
CASSSRGGQQPQHF
TGTGCCAGCAGCTCCCGGGGGGGCCAGCAGCCCCAGCATTTT
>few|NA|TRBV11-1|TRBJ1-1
CASSQEVNTEAFF
TGTGCCAGCAGTCAGGAAGTGAACACTGAAGCTTTCTTT
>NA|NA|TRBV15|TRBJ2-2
CATSLEAGNTGELFF
TGTGCCACCAGCTTGGAAGCGGGGAACACCGGGGAGCTGTTTTTT
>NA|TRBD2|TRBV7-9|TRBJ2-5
CACREGMMETQYF
TGTGCCTGCCGGGAGGGAATGATGGAGACCCAGTACTTC
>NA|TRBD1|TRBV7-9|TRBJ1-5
CASSLHGDRWDQPQHF
TGTGCCAGCAGCCTCCATGGGGACAGGTGGGATCAGCCCCAGCATTTT
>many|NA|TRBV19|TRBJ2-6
CASSIGAQGYGANVLTF
TGTGCCAGTAGTATAGGAGCTCAGGGTTATGGGGCCAACGTCCTGACTTTC
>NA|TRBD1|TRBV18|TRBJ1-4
CASSPRDRGPEKLFF
TGTGCCAGCTCACCCCGGGACAGGGGGCCTGAAAAACTGTTTTTT
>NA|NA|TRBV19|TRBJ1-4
CASSTLGGDEKLFF
TGTGCCAGTAGTACCCTCGGAGGGGATGAAAAACTGTTTTTT